A selection of T cell receptor beta chains follows, all from one sample in a study of graft-versus-host responses after intestinal transplantation. The protocol was immunoSEQ multiplex PCR, while the TCRdb copy is restricted to in-frame clones and leaves out a portion. Of approximately 50,000 clones in the sample, around 84% are singletons; the top ten hold around 0.5%. These receptors' antigens are unknown. Source: unstimulated CD4+ T cells sorted from spleen or lymph node cells, taken before transplant. Receptors originate from a human donor who was the organ donor for an intestinal transplant. The CDR3 runs from the conserved cysteine through the conserved F or W. D genes are given only for firm matches. The listing skips clone size in some rows; elsewhere it reads once, few, many or a size class.

TGCAGCGTTCTTGGGGTAGGCAATCAGCCCCAGCATTTT | CSVLGVGNQPQHF | TRBJ1-5 | TRBV29-1 | NA | NA
TGTGCCAGTAGTATCGGGACAGGCGCCTATGGCTACACCTTC | CASSIGTGAYGYTF | TRBJ1-2 | TRBV19 | NA | TRBD1
TGTGCCAGCAGTTATACCGTGGCAGGAAAAGCTTTCTTT | CASSYTVAGKAFF | TRBJ1-1 | TRBV6-6 | NA | NA
TGTGCCAGTAGTATAGGGTACAGGGGGGCCTACGAGCAGTACTTC | CASSIGYRGAYEQYF | TRBJ2-7 | TRBV19 | once | TRBD1
TGTGCCAGCAGTTTAGTCCACGAGCAGTACTTC | CASSLVHEQYF | TRBJ2-7 | TRBV25-1 | NA | NA
TGTGCCAGCAGTGGAGTACGGGGGACAGGGCATCAGCCCCAGCATTTT | CASSGVRGTGHQPQHF | TRBJ1-5 | TRBV6-1 | NA | TRBD1
TGTGCCAGCAGTGCGGACAGGGGAATCTCCTATAATTCACCCCTCCACTTT | CASSADRGISYNSPLHF | TRBJ1-6 | TRBV6-1 | NA | TRBD1
TGTGCCATCAGTGAGACAACCTACGAGCAGTACTTC | CAISETTYEQYF | TRBJ2-7 | TRBV10-3 | NA | NA
TGTGCCAGCAGTAGCTCGGCAACTAACTATGGCTACACCTTC | CASSSSATNYGYTF | TRBJ1-2 | TRBV6-1 | few | NA
TGCGCCAGCAGGTGGGCAGGGAACACTGAAGCTTTCTTT | CASRWAGNTEAFF | TRBJ1-1 | TRBV4-1 | NA | NA
TGTGCCTGGAGTGTGCGGGGGGGCCCCTACGAGCAGTACTTC | CAWSVRGGPYEQYF | TRBJ2-7 | TRBV30 | few | TRBD2
TGTGCCAGCAAAGGGGGCACAGATACGCAGTATTTT | CASKGGTDTQYF | TRBJ2-3 | TRBV6-5 | NA | NA
TGTGCCAGCAGTGACGGGGTCGGCAGGGGGGCAACTAATGAAAAACTGTTTTTT | CASSDGVGRGATNEKLFF | TRBJ1-4 | TRBV6-1 | once | TRBD1
TGTGCCAGCAGCCCAGGGAGTTCTGGAAACACCATATATTTT | CASSPGSSGNTIYF | TRBJ1-3 | TRBV7-6 | NA | NA
TGTGCCAGCAGTCCCGGGACTAGCGGGAGGGCCGAACAGTTCTTC | CASSPGTSGRAEQFF | TRBJ2-1 | TRBV27 | NA | TRBD2
TGTGCCTGGAGCAGGGGGCTTATGAACACTGAAGCTTTCTTT | CAWSRGLMNTEAFF | TRBJ1-1 | TRBV30 | few | TRBD1
TGTGCCTGGAGTGTACAGGGGTACGAGCAGTACTTC | CAWSVQGYEQYF | TRBJ2-7 | TRBV30 | NA | TRBD1
TGTGCCAGCAGTTACTCGGGCGGGGGGGGTCAAGAGACCCAGTACTTC | CASSYSGGGGQETQYF | TRBJ2-5 | TRBV6-6 | few | TRBD2
TGTGCCAGTAGTATGTCGTTGAGCTCTGGAAACACCATATATTTT | CASSMSLSSGNTIYF | TRBJ1-3 | TRBV19 | NA | NA
TGTGCCAGCAACTTCAAGGGACAGGCCTACGAGCAGTACTTC | CASNFKGQAYEQYF | TRBJ2-7 | TRBV2 | NA | TRBD1
TGTGCCAGCAGTTACGCCCCAAGGGCAGACCAGCCCCAGCATTTT | CASSYAPRADQPQHF | TRBJ1-5 | TRBV6-5 | NA | NA
TGTGCCAGCAGACCGTCAGGGGGGCCTCAAGAGACCCAGTACTTC | CASRPSGGPQETQYF | TRBJ2-5 | TRBV6-6 | NA | NA
TGTGCCAGTACCCGGACGGAGGCCTTCTATGGCTACACCTTC | CASTRTEAFYGYTF | TRBJ1-2 | TRBV19 | NA | NA
TGTGCCAGCAGTGAATCGGGGGGTGGCAATCAGCCCCAGCATTTT | CASSESGGGNQPQHF | TRBJ1-5 | TRBV25-1 | NA | NA
TGTGCCAGTACCAACCGGGACGGTAGCACAGATACGCAGTATTTT | CASTNRDGSTDTQYF | TRBJ2-3 | TRBV19 | NA | NA
TGTGCCAGTAGTATAGATCGGCCGGGAGGGCGGAATGAGCAGTTCTTC | CASSIDRPGGRNEQFF | TRBJ2-1 | TRBV19 | NA | TRBD2
TGTGCCAGCAGCTTTGGGAGGCTCACAGATACGCAGTATTTT | CASSFGRLTDTQYF | TRBJ2-3 | TRBV5-6 | once | NA
TGTGCCAGTACTAATCAGGGGGACTCCTACAATGAGCAGTTCTTC | CASTNQGDSYNEQFF | TRBJ2-1 | TRBV19 | NA | TRBD1